This TCR beta chain was identified during a study of cytotoxic CD8 clonotypes in ibrutinib-treated CLL. Whole-study results and caveats: The study found clonality rose at ibrutinib response, then fell toward baseline at progression. Public clonotypes (which were uncommon) either contracted or remained stable on treatment.

This clone was seen a handful of times. Its specificity is not known. Method: immunoSEQ multiplex PCR; TCRdb's copy keeps in-frame clones and lacks some. The sample contains 11,000 to 15,000 clones, more than 45% of which appear only once. Germline CDR1 and CDR2: SGHNT and YYREEE (reference sequence). V was clipped by 1 base and J by 4 bases, with 14 bases between them. The CDR3 consists of 15 residues. The source was PBMCs, collected at an approximately 25-month disease-progression time point, from a patient treated with ibrutinib. This receptor was taken from a human donor with chronic lymphocytic leukemia. This chain uses TRBV5-4 with TRBJ1-2, with unresolved D. The CDR3 region has the DNA TGTGCCAGCAGCTTGAGGGAATTAGTCTTCTATGGCTACACCTTC. It specifies CASSLRELVFYGYTF.